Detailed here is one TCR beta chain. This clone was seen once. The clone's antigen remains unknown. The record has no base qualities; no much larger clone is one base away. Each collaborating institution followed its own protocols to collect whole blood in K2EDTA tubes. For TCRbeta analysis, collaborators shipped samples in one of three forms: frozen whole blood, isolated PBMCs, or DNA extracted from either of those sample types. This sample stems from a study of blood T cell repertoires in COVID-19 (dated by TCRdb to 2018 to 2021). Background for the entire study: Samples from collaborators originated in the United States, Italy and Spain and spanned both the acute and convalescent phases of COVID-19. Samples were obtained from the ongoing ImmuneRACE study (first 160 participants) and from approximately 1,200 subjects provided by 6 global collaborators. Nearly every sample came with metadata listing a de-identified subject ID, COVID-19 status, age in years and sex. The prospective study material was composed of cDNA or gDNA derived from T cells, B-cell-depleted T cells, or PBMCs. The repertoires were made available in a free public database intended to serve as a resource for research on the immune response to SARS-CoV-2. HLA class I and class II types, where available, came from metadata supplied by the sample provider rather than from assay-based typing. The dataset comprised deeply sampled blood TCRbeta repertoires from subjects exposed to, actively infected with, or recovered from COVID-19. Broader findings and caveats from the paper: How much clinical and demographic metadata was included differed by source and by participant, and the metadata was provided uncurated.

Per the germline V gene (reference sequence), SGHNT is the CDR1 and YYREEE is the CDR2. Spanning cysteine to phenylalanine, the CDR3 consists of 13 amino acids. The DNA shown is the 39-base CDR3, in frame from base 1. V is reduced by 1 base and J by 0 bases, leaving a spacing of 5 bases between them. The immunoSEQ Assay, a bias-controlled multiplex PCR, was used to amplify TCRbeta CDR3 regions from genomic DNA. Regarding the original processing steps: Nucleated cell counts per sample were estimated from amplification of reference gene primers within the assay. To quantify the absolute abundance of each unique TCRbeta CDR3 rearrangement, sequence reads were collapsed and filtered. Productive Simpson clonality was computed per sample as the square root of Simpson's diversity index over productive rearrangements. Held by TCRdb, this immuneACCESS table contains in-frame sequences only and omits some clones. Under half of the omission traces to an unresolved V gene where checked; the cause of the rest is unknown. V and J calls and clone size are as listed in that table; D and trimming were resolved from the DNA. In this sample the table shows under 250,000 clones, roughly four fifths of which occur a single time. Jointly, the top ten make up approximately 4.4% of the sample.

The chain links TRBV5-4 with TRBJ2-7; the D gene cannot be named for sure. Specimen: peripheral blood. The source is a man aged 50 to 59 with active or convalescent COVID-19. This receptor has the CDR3 CASSLYNSYEQYF. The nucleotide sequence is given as TGTGCCAGCAGCTTGTACAACTCCTACGAGCAGTACTTC.